One sample yielded the 13 T cell receptor beta chains listed below, sequenced in a study of blood T cell repertoires in COVID-19. The protocol was immunoSEQ multiplex PCR, while the TCRdb copy is restricted to in-frame clones and leaves out a portion. Here the sample spans over 350,000 clones, roughly 90% being singletons. The sample taken for sequencing was PBMCs or T cells enriched from blood (not recorded which). Receptors were obtained from a woman aged 25 to 45 with acute COVID-19.

This chain uses TRBV10-3 with TRBJ2-3; TRBD1 is a possible D gene (5 bases). The ends were cut back, 3 bases at V and 4 bases at J, with 20 bases in the middle. The CDR3 totals 17 residues. Germline-derived CDR1 and CDR2 are ENHRY and SYGVKD. For the CDR3, the DNA is TGTGCCATCAGTGATTGGCGCCGCCAGGGTGGGGCAGATACGCAGTATTTT. Translating it yields CAISDWRRQGGADTQYF.

The chain has TRBV7-2 and TRBJ2-5, with a possible D match to TRBD2 (6 bases). V was pared by 5 bases and J by 6 bases, with 19 bases between. Germline V gives CDR1 SGHTA, CDR2 FQGNSA. The CDR3 length is 15 residues. The CDR3 loop is CASSRGLPGVKTQYF. The CDR3 coding sequence is TGTGCCAGCAGCCGGGGACTCCCTGGAGTAAAGACCCAGTACTTC.

The chain carries TRBV2 and TRBJ1-2; D is possibly TRBD1 (6 bases). CDR1 is SNHLY, CDR2 FYNNEI, per germline. V was pared by 3 bases and J by 4 bases, with 21 bases between. This CDR3 region has 17 residues. The CDR3 DNA follows: TGTGCCAGCAGTGACCTTCTCTTGTCGGGACACCTCTATGGCTACACCTTC. This encodes CASSDLLLSGHLYGYTF.

This clone occurred once. CDR3 protein: CASSSLRRAGASTNYGYTF. CDR3 nucleotides: TGTGCCAGCAGCTCACTTCGACGGGCAGGGGCAAGCACTAACTATGGCTACACCTTC. The V and J genes are TRBV11-2 and TRBJ1-2; TRBD1 might be the D (6 bases). Germline CDR1 and CDR2: SGHAT and FQNNGV. The CDR3 runs to 19 residues. Trimming removed 4 bases from V and 0 bases from J, with 24 bases in between.

The chain employs TRBV9 and TRBJ1-4; D gene unclear. Per germline, CDR1 SGDLS and CDR2 YYNGEE. V was cut by 3 bases and J by 0 bases, with 6 bases left in between. The CDR3 runs to 14 residues. CDR3 sequence: CASSGGATNEKLFF. CDR3 DNA: TGTGCCAGCAGCGGCGGGGCAACTAATGAAAAACTGTTTTTT.

The genes are TRBV5-1 and TRBJ1-5; the match to TRBD1 covers 9 bases. The CDR3 consists of 19 residues. V gave up 3 bases and J gave up 1 base; unmatched junction bases: 14. Germline CDR1 and CDR2: SGHRS and YFSETQ. Written as DNA, the CDR3 is TGCGCCAGCAGCTCGATCGGACAGGGGAAGGTGTACAGCAATCAGCCCCAGCATTTT. It translates to CASSSIGQGKVYSNQPQHF.

This rearrangement joins TRBV19 to TRBJ1-6; weak D call: TRBD1 (6 bases). Trimming removed 1 base at V and 8 bases at J, with 15 bases between. This CDR3 comprises 16 residues. Germline V gene data show CDR1 as LNHDA and CDR2 as SQIVND (reference sequence). The DNA of the CDR3 is TGTGCCAGTAGTATAGCTGGGCAGGGGATAGATTCACCCCTCCACTTT. It codes for CASSIAGQGIDSPLHF.

The gene calls are TRBV3-1 (or the pseudogene TRBV3-2) and TRBJ1-5; 8 bases align to TRBD1. The CDR3 consists of 16 residues. V was clipped by 1 base and J by 4 bases; unmatched bases: 6. Germline V gene data show CDR1 as LGHDT and CDR2 as YNNKEL (reference sequence). CDR3: CASSQGGQGWNQPQHF. The CDR3 DNA follows: TGTGCCAGCAGCCAAGGTGGACAGGGCTGGAATCAGCCCCAGCATTTT.

This chain joins TRBV7-2 and TRBJ1-5; possible D gene TRBD1, 6 bases. This CDR3 is built from 13 residues. Between the trimmed V and J ends, which lost 4 bases and 9 bases, there was a span of 13 bases. In germline, CDR1 is SGHTA, CDR2 FQGNSA. CDR3 in DNA: TGTGCCAGCAGCTCACAGGGCGGGCGGCCCCAGCATTTT. Its protein product is CASSSQGGRPQHF. The variable domain in full, completed from reference TRBV7-2 and TRBJ1-5, reads GAGVSQSPSNKVTEKGKDVELRCDPISGHTALYWYRQSLGQGLEFLIYFQGNSAPDKSGLPSDRFSAERTGGSVSTLTIQRTQQEDSAVYLCASSSQGGRPQHFGDGTRLSIL.

The chain joins TRBV19 to TRBJ1-2; D unclear. The CDR3 totals 14 residues. The germline CDR1 and CDR2 sequences are LNHDA and SQIVND (reference sequence). Trimming stripped 3 bases from V and 0 bases from J, with 8 bases between. In nucleotides, the CDR3 is TGTGCCAGTAGTATCGCGAAGACTAACTATGGCTACACCTTC. It specifies CASSIAKTNYGYTF.

This chain uses TRBV19 with TRBJ1-1, with 8 bases that match TRBD1. Germline CDR1 reads LNHDA; CDR2 reads SQIVND (reference sequence). The CDR3 totals 15 residues. V gave up 6 bases and J gave up 0 bases; unmatched junction bases: 6. The CDR3 spells CASRETGALNTEAFF. In DNA, the CDR3 is TGTGCCAGTAGAGAGACAGGGGCCCTGAACACTGAAGCTTTCTTT.

As DNA, the CDR3 is TGTGCCAGCGTGGGACAGGGGTTGGAGACCCAGTACTTC. Its translation is CASVGQGLETQYF. V and J are TRBV6-5 and TRBJ2-5; 10 positions match TRBD1. Germline trimming cut 8 bases from V and 5 bases from J; bases unmatched to any gene: 5. This CDR3 has 13 residues. The germline V gene encodes CDR1 MNHEY and CDR2 SVGAGI.

The gene calls are TRBV19 and TRBJ1-5; D is undetermined. CDR1 and CDR2 from the germline V gene are LNHDA and SQIVND (reference sequence). This CDR3 contains 14 residues. V was cut by 4 bases and J by 0 bases, with 7 bases left in between. CDR3 in amino acids: CASSTERSNQPQHF. The CDR3 DNA sequence: TGTGCCAGTAGTACCGAGCGTAGCAATCAGCCCCAGCATTTT.